Listed below are T cell receptor beta chains from one sample, sequenced in a study of T cells in Graves' hyperthyroidism and ophthalmopathy. MiXCR was run by TCRdb on the multiplex PCR reads, yielding one entry per CDR3 protein. The profile shows about 360,000 distinct CDR3 sequences, under 15% of them singletons. The sample taken for sequencing was blood. The receptors originated from a woman aged 18-35 years with Graves' hyperthyroidism. The CDR3 runs from the conserved cysteine through the conserved F or W. Fields, in order: clone size, V gene, J gene, D gene, CDR3 DNA, CDR3 protein. The D gene is left open where the match is weak. Only some rows state a clone size, as once, few, many or a class for expanded clones.

size: many; V: TRBV28; J: TRBJ1-6; D: NA; DNA: TGTGCCAGCAGTTTAGGGGGGCTCTGGTCACCCCTCCACTTT; CDR3: CASSLGGLWSPLHF
size: many; V: TRBV6-6; J: TRBJ1-1; D: NA; DNA: TGTGCCAGCAGTTACGGGGAGGGAGGCATGAACACTGAAGCTTTCTTT; CDR3: CASSYGEGGMNTEAFF
size: many; V: TRBV24-1; J: TRBJ2-5; D: NA; DNA: TGTGCCACCAGTGATTTTGGAGGGGGGCCAGAGACCCAGTACTTC; CDR3: CATSDFGGGPETQYF
size: many; V: TRBV11-1; J: TRBJ2-1; D: NA; DNA: TGTGCCAGCAGCGCTGTGCTTGCGGGGTACAATGAGCAGTTCTTC; CDR3: CASSAVLAGYNEQFF
size: many; V: TRBV3-1; J: TRBJ2-2; D: NA; DNA: TGTGCCAGCAGCCATGACACCGGGGAGCTGTTTTTT; CDR3: CASSHDTGELFF
size: many; V: TRBV28; J: TRBJ1-4; D: NA; DNA: TGTGCCAGTTTTCAGGGGTCGGGAACTAATGAAAAACTGTTTTTT; CDR3: CASFQGSGTNEKLFF
size: many; V: TRBV20-1; J: TRBJ2-7; D: NA; DNA: TGCAGTGCTAGAGATGGGGACCGAGGGGGATACGAGCAGTACTTC; CDR3: CSARDGDRGGYEQYF
size: NA; V: TRBV6-1; J: TRBJ2-7; D: NA; DNA: TGTGCCACCTATGGACAGTACGAGCAGTACTTC; CDR3: CATYGQYEQYF
size: NA; V: TRBV6-2/TRBV6-3; J: TRBJ1-3; D: NA; DNA: TGTGCCAGTGACCCCGGCTCTGGAAACACCATATATTTT; CDR3: CASDPGSGNTIYF
size: many; V: TRBV2; J: TRBJ1-4; D: TRBD1; DNA: TGTGCCAGCAGTGACAGGGGGCAGAATGAAAAACTGTTTTTT; CDR3: CASSDRGQNEKLFF
size: many; V: TRBV19; J: TRBJ1-1; D: TRBD1; DNA: TGTGCCAGTAGTCCTCAGGGGGAGGACACTGAAGCTTTCTTT; CDR3: CASSPQGEDTEAFF
size: NA; V: TRBV29-1; J: TRBJ2-3; D: TRBD2; DNA: TGCAGCACGGGACTAGCGGGGGACGATACGCAGTATTTT; CDR3: CSTGLAGDDTQYF
size: few; V: TRBV5-1; J: TRBJ2-6; D: NA; DNA: TGCGCCAGCAGCTTGGGTAGGGTCCCCTCCCGGGGGGCCAACGTCCTGACTTTC; CDR3: CASSLGRVPSRGANVLTF
size: NA; V: TRBV12-3/TRBV12-4; J: TRBJ2-4; D: TRBD2; DNA: TGTGCCGGCAACCGGGGGTCGACGGGAGGGAACATTCAGTACTTC; CDR3: CAGNRGSTGGNIQYF
size: many; V: TRBV2; J: TRBJ1-5; D: NA; DNA: TGTGCCAGCAACCCACAGGGCAGAAATCAGCCCCAGCATTTT; CDR3: CASNPQGRNQPQHF
size: few; V: TRBV20-1; J: TRBJ1-4; D: NA; DNA: TGCAGTGCCACCCGGGCCTCGGCAACTAATGAAAAACTGTTTTTT; CDR3: CSATRASATNEKLFF
size: NA; V: TRBV5-1; J: TRBJ2-1; D: TRBD1; DNA: TGTGCCAGCAGCCCCGGGACAGGGGATTTCTACAATGAGCAGTTCTTC; CDR3: CASSPGTGDFYNEQFF
size: many; V: TRBV30; J: TRBJ2-1; D: NA; DNA: TGTGCCTGGAGACCGGGGAGGAATGAGCAGTTCTTC; CDR3: CAWRPGRNEQFF
size: NA; V: TRBV9; J: TRBJ2-1; D: TRBD2; DNA: TGTGCCAGCAGCGTACAGTTTCTAGCGGGAGTAACCAATGAGCAGTTCTTC; CDR3: CASSVQFLAGVTNEQFF
size: many; V: TRBV28; J: TRBJ2-1; D: TRBD1; DNA: TGTGCCAGCAGTGCAACGCCGGGACAGGGTAGGGATGAGCAGTTCTTC; CDR3: CASSATPGQGRDEQFF
size: many; V: TRBV28; J: TRBJ2-3; D: NA; DNA: TGTGCCAGCAGTCCGTCCCTTACAGATACGCAGTATTTT; CDR3: CASSPSLTDTQYF
size: many; V: TRBV7-9; J: TRBJ2-5; D: NA; DNA: TGTGCCAGCAGCTTATGGACCAAACAAGAGACCCAGTACTTC; CDR3: CASSLWTKQETQYF
size: many; V: TRBV4-1; J: TRBJ2-3; D: TRBD2; DNA: TGCGCCAGCAGCCAAGATGGGACTAGCGACACAGATACGCAGTATTTT; CDR3: CASSQDGTSDTDTQYF
size: few; V: TRBV19; J: TRBJ1-4; D: NA; DNA: TGTGCCAGTAGCCGCTGGAGGGTAGATGAAAAACTGTTTTTT; CDR3: CASSRWRVDEKLFF
size: many; V: TRBV6-1; J: TRBJ1-1; D: NA; DNA: TGTGCCAGCTCACAGGTGGGGAACACTGAAGCTTTCTTT; CDR3: CASSQVGNTEAFF
size: many; V: TRBV6-1; J: TRBJ1-6; D: NA; DNA: TGTGCCAGCAGTATCACGGGGGTCGGTAATTCACCCCTCCACTTT; CDR3: CASSITGVGNSPLHF
size: many; V: TRBV3-1; J: TRBJ2-2; D: NA; DNA: TGTGCCAGCAGCCAGATTACCGGGGAGCTGTTTTTT; CDR3: CASSQITGELFF
size: many; V: TRBV11-1; J: TRBJ2-5; D: NA; DNA: TGTGCCAGCAGCTTAGGAGACTCTCAAGAGACCCAGTACTTC; CDR3: CASSLGDSQETQYF
size: many; V: TRBV2; J: TRBJ1-2; D: TRBD1; DNA: TGTGCCAGCAACGGACAGGGGAGTTACGGCTACACCTTC; CDR3: CASNGQGSYGYTF
size: many; V: TRBV20-1; J: TRBJ1-2; D: NA; DNA: TGCAGTGCTAGTGTCCGTCGGGGATCCGTGGGACCTAACTATGGCTACACCTTC; CDR3: CSASVRRGSVGPNYGYTF
size: many; V: TRBV6-1; J: TRBJ2-1; D: TRBD2; DNA: TGTGCCAGCAGGGGGACTAGCGGGAGAAATGAGCAGTTCTTC; CDR3: CASRGTSGRNEQFF
size: NA; V: TRBV7-2; J: TRBJ1-1; D: TRBD1; DNA: TGTGGCAGCAGCGCCAGGATAGGGGGCACTGAAGCTTTCTTC; CDR3: CGSSARIGGTEAFF
size: NA; V: TRBV28; J: TRBJ2-7; D: TRBD1; DNA: TGTGCCAGCACTTTCGGGGACAGGTCATCCTACGAGCAGTACTTC; CDR3: CASTFGDRSSYEQYF
size: many; V: TRBV2; J: TRBJ1-1; D: TRBD1; DNA: TGTGCCAGCAAGTATGGTCCCAGGGGGAGGAAGGGGACTGAAGCTTTCTTT; CDR3: CASKYGPRGRKGTEAFF
size: few; V: TRBV27; J: TRBJ2-2; D: NA; DNA: TGTGCCAGCAGTTTAAGGCCAGTCGGTTCCAGGAACACCGGGGAGCTGTTTTTT; CDR3: CASSLRPVGSRNTGELFF
size: many; V: TRBV27; J: TRBJ2-7; D: NA; DNA: TGTGCCAGCAGTTTTTCCGGGAGTATCAACGAGCAGTACTTC; CDR3: CASSFSGSINEQYF
size: many; V: TRBV7-2; J: TRBJ2-7; D: NA; DNA: TGTGCCAGCAGCCTAACTAGCTCCTACGAGCAGTACTTC; CDR3: CASSLTSSYEQYF
size: NA; V: TRBV3-1; J: TRBJ2-1; D: NA; DNA: TGTGCCAGCAGCCAAGATTTTGGGGTCTACAATGAGCAGTTCTTC; CDR3: CASSQDFGVYNEQFF
size: few; V: TRBV28; J: TRBJ1-5; D: NA; DNA: TGTGCCAGCAGCGATCGAGGACAGATATCTTATAGCAATCGGCCCCAGCATTTT; CDR3: CASSDRGQISYSNRPQHF
size: many; V: TRBV12-3/TRBV12-4; J: TRBJ2-1; D: NA; DNA: TGTGCCAGCAGCCTCCGGGACTGGGAGCAGTTCTTC; CDR3: CASSLRDWEQFF
size: many; V: TRBV5-5; J: TRBJ2-1; D: NA; DNA: TGTGCCAGCACCCTACTCGTTACCGTCTCCTACAATGAGCAGTTCTTC; CDR3: CASTLLVTVSYNEQFF
size: few; V: TRBV3-1; J: TRBJ2-1; D: NA; DNA: TGTGCCAGCAGCCAACGGGTCACAGGCTCCAATGAGCAGTTCTTC; CDR3: CASSQRVTGSNEQFF
size: many; V: TRBV28; J: TRBJ2-7; D: TRBD1; DNA: TGTGCCAGCAGAAGGGGGACAGCGGCAGTCTACGAGCAGTACTTC; CDR3: CASRRGTAAVYEQYF
size: many; V: TRBV28; J: TRBJ2-3; D: NA; DNA: TGTGCCAGCAGCTTGGACGGTAGTACGCAGTATTTT; CDR3: CASSLDGSTQYF
size: few; V: TRBV7-9; J: TRBJ1-1; D: NA; DNA: TGTGCCAGCAGCTTACGGGGACAGAACACTGAAGCTTTCTTT; CDR3: CASSLRGQNTEAFF
size: many; V: TRBV6-1; J: TRBJ1-1; D: NA; DNA: TGTGCCAGCAGTTATCGCGGGGGGACCACTGAAGCTTTCTTT; CDR3: CASSYRGGTTEAFF
size: few; V: TRBV7-6; J: TRBJ2-5; D: NA; DNA: TGTGCCAGCAGCTCTCGACCGCGTGGGGAGACCCAGTACTTC; CDR3: CASSSRPRGETQYF
size: NA; V: TRBV20-1; J: TRBJ2-2; D: TRBD1; DNA: TGCAGTGCTAGACTTCCGGGACAGATAACCGGGGAGCTGTTTTTT; CDR3: CSARLPGQITGELFF
size: many; V: TRBV6-5; J: TRBJ2-5; D: NA; DNA: TGTGCCAGCAGTTACTCTGACAGGCTGTCCGAGACCCAGTACTTC; CDR3: CASSYSDRLSETQYF
size: many; V: TRBV20-1; J: TRBJ2-7; D: NA; DNA: TGCAGTGCTAGAAGGGAGACCTACGAGCAGTACTTC; CDR3: CSARRETYEQYF
size: many; V: TRBV7-2; J: TRBJ2-7; D: TRBD2; DNA: TGTGCCAGCTGCCCTCGGAGGGGACTAGCGGGAGATTACGAGCAGTACTTC; CDR3: CASCPRRGLAGDYEQYF
size: many; V: TRBV27; J: TRBJ2-7; D: NA; DNA: TGTGCCAGCAGTCAACTGGACAGACGAGGAGAGCAGTACTTC; CDR3: CASSQLDRRGEQYF
size: many; V: TRBV6-2/TRBV6-3; J: TRBJ2-1; D: TRBD2; DNA: TGTGCCAGCAGTTACTCCTCTAGCGGGAAGGACAATGAGCAGTTCTTC; CDR3: CASSYSSSGKDNEQFF